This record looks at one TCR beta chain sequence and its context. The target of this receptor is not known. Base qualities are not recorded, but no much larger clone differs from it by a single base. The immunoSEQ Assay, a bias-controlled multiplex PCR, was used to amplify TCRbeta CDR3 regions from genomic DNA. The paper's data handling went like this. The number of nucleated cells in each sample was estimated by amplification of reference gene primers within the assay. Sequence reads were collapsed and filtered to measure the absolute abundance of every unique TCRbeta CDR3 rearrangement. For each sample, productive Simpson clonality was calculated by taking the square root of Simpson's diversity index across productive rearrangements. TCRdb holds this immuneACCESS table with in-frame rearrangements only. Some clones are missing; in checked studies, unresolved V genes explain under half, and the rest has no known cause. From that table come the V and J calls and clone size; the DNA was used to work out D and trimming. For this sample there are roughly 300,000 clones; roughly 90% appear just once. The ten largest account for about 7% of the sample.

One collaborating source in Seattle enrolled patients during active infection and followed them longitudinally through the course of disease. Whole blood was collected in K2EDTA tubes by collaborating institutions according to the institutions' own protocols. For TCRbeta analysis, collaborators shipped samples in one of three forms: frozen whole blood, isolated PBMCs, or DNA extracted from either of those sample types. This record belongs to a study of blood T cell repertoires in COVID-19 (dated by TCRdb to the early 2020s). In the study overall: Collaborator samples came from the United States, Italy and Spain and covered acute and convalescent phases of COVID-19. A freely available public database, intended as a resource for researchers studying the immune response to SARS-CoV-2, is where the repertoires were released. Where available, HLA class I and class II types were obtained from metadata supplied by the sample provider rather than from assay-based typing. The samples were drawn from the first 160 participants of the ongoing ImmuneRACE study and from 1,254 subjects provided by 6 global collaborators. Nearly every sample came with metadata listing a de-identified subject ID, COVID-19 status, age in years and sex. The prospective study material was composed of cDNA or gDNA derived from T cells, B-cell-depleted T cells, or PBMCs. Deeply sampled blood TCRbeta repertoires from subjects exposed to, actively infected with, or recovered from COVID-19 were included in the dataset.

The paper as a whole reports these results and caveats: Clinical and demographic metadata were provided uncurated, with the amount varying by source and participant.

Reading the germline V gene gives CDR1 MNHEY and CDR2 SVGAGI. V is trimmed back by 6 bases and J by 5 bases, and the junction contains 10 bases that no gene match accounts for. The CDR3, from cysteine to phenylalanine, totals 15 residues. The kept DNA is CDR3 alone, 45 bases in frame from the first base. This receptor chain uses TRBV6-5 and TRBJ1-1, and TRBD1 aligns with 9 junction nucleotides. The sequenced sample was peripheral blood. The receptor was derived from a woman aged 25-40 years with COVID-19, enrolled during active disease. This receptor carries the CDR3 CASSRRDREGTEAFF. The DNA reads TGTGCCAGCAGCCGCCGGGACAGGGAGGGGACTGAAGCTTTCTTT.